These 7 T cell receptor beta chains were all obtained from the same sample, sequenced in a study of shared clonotypes between healthy human individuals. Repertoires were generated with immunoSEQ multiplex PCR, while TCRdb's copy carries only in-frame clones and drops some. The sample shows about 1 million clones, around 75% of them seen only once. Sequencing input: memory CD4+ T cells sorted from blood. Subset in this sample: CD45RA-negative fraction. The source of these receptors is a man aged 18 to 30 in good health.

This clone was recorded a few times. The junction departs from the called germline gene at one end, perhaps through a read error. V and J are TRBV7-7 and TRBJ2-7; D ambiguous. CDR3 length: 11 residues. CDR1 is SSHAT, CDR2 FNYEAQ, per germline (reference sequence). CDR3 coding DNA: TGTGCTAGCAGCTTAGCTAACGAGCAGTACTTC. Translating gives CASSLANEQYF.

The genes are TRBV20-1 and TRBJ2-7; D is unresolved. This CDR3 contains 11 residues. V was cut by 1 base and J by 6 bases, with 7 bases left in between. Germline CDR1 is DFQATT and CDR2 is SNEGSKA (reference sequence). The CDR3 spells CSARGYGEQYF. DNA of the CDR3: TGCAGTGCTAGAGGTTATGGCGAGCAGTACTTC.

V is TRBV5-1 and J is TRBJ2-7, with D possibly TRBD1 on 5 matching bases. This CDR3 is built from 14 residues. CDR1 SGHRS and CDR2 YFSETQ come from the germline V gene. The V gene lost 2 bases and the J gene lost 6 bases, with 15 bases spanning the gap. CDR3 in amino acids: CASSFRAGSGEQYF. The CDR3 bases are TGCGCCAGCAGCTTTAGGGCAGGGTCGGGCGAGCAGTACTTC.

V gene TRBV2 combines with J gene TRBJ2-3, with a possible D match to TRBD1 (6 bases). The CDR3 consists of 15 residues. Trimming took off 0 bases at V and 5 bases at J, with 12 bases between the two ends. Germline V gene sequence: CDR1 SNHLY, CDR2 FYNNEI. This CDR3 reads CASSEALGAQDTQYF. For the CDR3, the DNA is TGTGCCAGCAGTGAAGCGCTGGGGGCCCAAGATACGCAGTATTTT.

The V call is TRBV7-3, the J call TRBJ1-5, with D possibly TRBD1 on 5 matching bases. Trimming removed 5 bases at V and 7 bases at J, with 12 bases between. From germline, CDR1 is SGHTA and CDR2 FQGTGA. The CDR3 contains 13 residues. DNA of the CDR3: TGTGCCAGCAGCAGGGGACCCGCACAGCCCCAGCATTTT. Amino acid sequence: CASSRGPAQPQHF.

The chain carries TRBV19 and TRBJ1-2, with 8 bases fitting TRBD1. Trimming took 5 bases from V and 5 from J; bases not matched to a gene: 4. The CDR3 runs to 13 residues. The V gene's germline CDR1 is LNHDA and CDR2 SQIVND (reference sequence). The CDR3 nucleotides read TGTGCCAGTAGTCCCGACAGGGGTTATGGCTACACCTTC. It codes for CASSPDRGYGYTF.

This sequence joins TRBV2 and TRBJ1-2, with unresolved D. This CDR3 has 14 residues. The V gene's germline CDR1 is SNHLY and CDR2 FYNNEI. V was clipped by 5 bases and J by 8 bases, with 18 bases between them. CDR3 loop: CASSLDGALRGYTF. The CDR3 nucleotides read TGTGCCAGCAGTTTGGACGGAGCTCTAAGGGGCTACACCTTC.